What follows are 8 T cell receptor beta chains derived from one specimen sequenced in a study of T cell changes during pregnancy in multiple sclerosis. The data were produced by immunoSEQ multiplex PCR, yet TCRdb's version contains in-frame clones alone and is incomplete. Of roughly 55,000 clones listed, about 90% are singletons. The sample in question was CD4+ T cells from peripheral blood mononuclear cells, obtained after pregnancy. The receptors were gathered from a female donor in good health, enrolled as a control in a pregnancy study.

This clone has just a few counts. CDR3 amino acids: CASSIPGTVNGTQYF. DNA of the CDR3: TGTGCCAGTAGTATACCCGGGACAGTCAATGGGACCCAGTACTTC. The J gene is TRBJ2-5, the V gene TRBV19, with 7 bases identical to TRBD1. After removal of 2 bases from V and 7 bases from J, the junction contained 10 bases not matched to a gene. The CDR3 totals 15 residues. Germline V CDR1 and CDR2: LNHDA, SQIVND (reference sequence).

The genes are TRBV11-2 and TRBJ2-5; D perhaps matches TRBD2 (6 bases). CDR3 length: 15 residues. The ends were cut back, 3 bases at V and 2 bases at J, with 13 bases in the middle. The germline V gene has CDR1 SGHAT and CDR2 FQNNGV. The CDR3 DNA reads as TGTGCCAGCAGCTTCCTCCCGGGGGTACAAGAGACCCAGTACTTC. Residues: CASSFLPGVQETQYF. Full variable domain (outside the CDR3, taken from reference TRBV11-2 and TRBJ2-5): EAGVAQSPRYKIIEKRQSVAFWCNPISGHATLYWYQQILGQGPKLLIQFQNNGVVDDSQLPKDRFSAERLKGVDSTLKIQPAKLEDSAVYLCASSFLPGVQETQYFGPGTRLLVL.

CDR3 nucleotide sequence: TGTGCCAGCAGCGTAGTCCAGGGGTCAGATACGCAGTATTTT. Protein product: CASSVVQGSDTQYF. The V and J genes are TRBV9 and TRBJ2-3; a possible D gene is TRBD1 (6 bases). The CDR3 runs 14 residues. The V end lost 0 bases, the J end lost 4 bases, and 9 bases lay between the germline ends. The germline V gene encodes CDR1 SGDLS and CDR2 YYNGEE.

CDR3 residues: CATSRGEGGADTQYF. CDR3 sequence (DNA): TGTGCCACCAGCAGAGGAGAGGGCGGGGCAGATACGCAGTATTTT. J is TRBJ2-3 and V is TRBV15; D possibly corresponds to TRBD2 (6 bases). Trimming removed 1 base at V and 4 bases at J, with 12 bases between. From germline, CDR1 is LNHNV and CDR2 YYDKDF (reference sequence). This CDR3 is 15 amino acids long.

This clone was seen more than once but under ten times. The V gene is TRBV7-9, the J gene TRBJ2-7; 8 nucleotides line up with TRBD1. Trimming removed 2 bases from V and 5 bases from J; junction bases left unmatched: 11. This CDR3 has 16 residues. Germline values: CDR1 SEHNR, CDR2 FQNEAQ (reference sequence). The CDR3 loop reads CASSLRMGQVLDEQYF. DNA for the CDR3: TGTGCCAGCAGCTTACGAATGGGACAGGTTCTGGACGAGCAGTACTTC.

The chain carries TRBV7-6 and TRBJ2-7, with a weak D call TRBD1 (5 bases). The CDR3 contains 13 residues. V lost 3 bases, J lost 3 bases, and 9 bases lay in between. Germline CDR1 reads SGHVS; CDR2 reads FNYEAQ. CDR3 DNA sequence: TGTGCCAGCAGCTTGGCAGGGCTCTACGAGCAGTACTTC. Translation gives CASSLAGLYEQYF.

V gene TRBV7-2 combines with J gene TRBJ1-3; no firm D call. CDR1 SGHTA and CDR2 FQGNSA come from the germline V gene. CDR3 length: 15 amino acids. V lost 4 bases and J 4 bases, leaving 14 bases between the germline ends. The CDR3 region is CASSSMGGRGNTIYF. Written as DNA, the CDR3 is TGTGCCAGCAGCTCGATGGGTGGGCGAGGAAACACCATATATTTT.

This chain connects TRBV7-6 to TRBJ1-1; D perhaps matches TRBD1 (6 bases). V lost 1 base and J lost 6, with 15 bases in between. The CDR3 extends over 15 amino acids. The germline V gene has CDR1 SGHVS and CDR2 FNYEAQ. The chain's CDR3 is CASSLEGYRASEAFF. The CDR3 nucleotides are TGTGCCAGCAGCTTAGAGGGCTACAGGGCCTCTGAAGCTTTCTTT.